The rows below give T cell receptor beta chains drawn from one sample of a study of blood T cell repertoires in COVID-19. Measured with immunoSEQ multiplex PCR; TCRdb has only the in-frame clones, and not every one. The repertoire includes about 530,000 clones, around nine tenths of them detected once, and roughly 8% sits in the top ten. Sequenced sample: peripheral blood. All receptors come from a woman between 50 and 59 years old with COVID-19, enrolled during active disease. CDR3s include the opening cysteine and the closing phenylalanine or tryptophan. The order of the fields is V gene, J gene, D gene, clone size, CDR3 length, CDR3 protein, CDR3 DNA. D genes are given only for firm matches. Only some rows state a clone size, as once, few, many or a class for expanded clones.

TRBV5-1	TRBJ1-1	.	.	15	CASSFLSVDSTEAFF	TGCGCCAGCAGCTTTTTATCGGTGGACAGCACTGAAGCTTTCTTT
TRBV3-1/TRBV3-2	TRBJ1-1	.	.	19	CASSQDVRGAKGVDTEAFF	TGTGCCAGCAGCCAAGATGTTAGGGGCGCGAAAGGGGTGGACACTGAAGCTTTCTTT
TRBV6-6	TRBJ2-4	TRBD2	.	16	CASSYLRGGTKNIQYF	TGTGCCAGCAGTTACTTGAGGGGAGGGACCAAAAACATTCAGTACTTC
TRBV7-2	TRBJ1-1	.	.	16	CASSLDSTGMNTEAFF	TGTGCCAGCAGCTTAGATTCGACAGGCATGAACACTGAAGCTTTCTTT
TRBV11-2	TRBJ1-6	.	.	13	CASTMTERAPLHF	TGTGCCAGCACCATGACAGAACGGGCACCCCTCCACTTT
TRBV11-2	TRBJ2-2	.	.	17	CASSLDLQYANTGELFF	TGTGCCAGCAGCTTAGATTTACAATACGCGAACACCGGGGAGCTGTTTTTT
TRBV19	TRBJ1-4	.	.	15	CASHREPATNEKLFF	TGTGCCAGTCACAGGGAGCCCGCAACTAATGAAAAACTGTTTTTT
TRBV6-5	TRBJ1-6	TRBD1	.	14	CASTRQGHNSPLHF	TGTGCCAGCACCAGACAGGGACATAATTCACCCCTCCACTTT
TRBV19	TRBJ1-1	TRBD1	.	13	CASRGQGLDEAFF	TGTGCCAGTCGGGGACAGGGATTGGATGAAGCTTTCTTT
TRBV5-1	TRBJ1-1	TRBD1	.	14	CASSLGQGPTEAFF	TGCGCCAGCAGCTTAGGACAGGGACCGACTGAAGCTTTCTTT
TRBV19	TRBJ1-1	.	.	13	CASSARVTTEAFF	TGTGCCAGTAGCGCCAGGGTTACCACCGAAGCTTTCTTT
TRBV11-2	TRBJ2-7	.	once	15	CASSLWVQGGGEQYF	TGTGCCAGCAGCTTATGGGTCCAGGGTGGCGGCGAGCAGTACTTC
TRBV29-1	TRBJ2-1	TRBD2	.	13	CSVISGGGDEQFF	TGCAGCGTGATTAGCGGGGGCGGCGATGAGCAGTTCTTC
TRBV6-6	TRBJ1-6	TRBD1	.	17	CASSPTDRGGDNSPLHF	TGTGCCAGCAGTCCAACCGACAGGGGAGGCGATAATTCACCCCTCCACTTT